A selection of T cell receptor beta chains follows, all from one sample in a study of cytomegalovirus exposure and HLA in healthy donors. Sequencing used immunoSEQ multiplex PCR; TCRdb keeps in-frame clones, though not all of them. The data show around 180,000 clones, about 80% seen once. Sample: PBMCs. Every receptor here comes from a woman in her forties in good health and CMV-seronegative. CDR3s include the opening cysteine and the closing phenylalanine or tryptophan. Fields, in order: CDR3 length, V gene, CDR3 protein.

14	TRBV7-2	CASRGGPMNTEAFF
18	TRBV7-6	CASSSTPGTGSNTGELFF
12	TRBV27	CASSSDRGWAFF
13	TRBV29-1	CSVGAGGITEAFF
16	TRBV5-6	CASSSFDSYRADTQYF
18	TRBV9	CASSVVRRGQGTYNEQFF
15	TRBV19	CASNFLRGSNQPQHF
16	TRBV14	CASSRDRRGQTSGYTF
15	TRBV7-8	CASSPTRVGVRGYTF
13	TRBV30	CAWSVREGDTQYF
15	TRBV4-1	CASSQAGTLNYGYTF
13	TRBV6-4	CAILLGGSETQYF
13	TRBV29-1	CSVEGTGGFEQFF
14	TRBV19	CASTATGPAQTQYF
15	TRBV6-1	CASSEEWQANQPQHF
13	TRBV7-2	CASNPGEANEQFF
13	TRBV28	CASRPQGSYEQYF
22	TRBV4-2	CASSQVLLRDRGRGKNTGELFF
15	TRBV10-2	CASRGPTGGEYGYTF
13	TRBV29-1	CSVRLAGAYEQYF
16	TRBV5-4	CASSPPAGGLNTEAFF
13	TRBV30	CAWSKGTRYEQYF
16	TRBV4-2	CASSQSNRALVQPQHF
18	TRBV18	CASSPGAGARSSTDTQYF
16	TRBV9	CASSPSGAGGTDTQYF
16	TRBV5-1	CASSLVWLAGNTEAFF
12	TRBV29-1	CSVGDSTYEQYF
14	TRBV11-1	CASSSGQGNYGYTF
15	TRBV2	CASRNTGTGDNEQFF
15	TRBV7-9	CASSSYVQGAHKAFF
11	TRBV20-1	CSARGNREQFF
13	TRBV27	CASSGADREAYTF
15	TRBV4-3	CASSQESWGSYEQYF